This TCR beta chain was recorded in a study of T cell responses to AZD1222 COVID-19 vaccine (dated by TCRdb to the early 2020s). Notes on the research overall: AZD1222 recipients whose second dose came at about 4 weeks and those whose second dose came at about 12 weeks were combined into one group, since spike-specific TCR depth and breadth did not differ between the two schedules. TCR sequencing covered 233 trial participants: 207 given two doses of AZD1222 and 26 given two doses of MenACWY control vaccine. Trial participants were enrolled by age into subgroups of 18-55, 56-69 and 70-plus years, and about 150, 27 and 61 TCR-sequenced participants, respectively, were included in these subgroups. The investigation overall reported the following: Because no day 14 peak-response samples were available, the repertoires could be characterized only after the peak T cell response. The vaccine-associated CD4 TCRs covered the entire spike protein, and the dominant responses fell in regions 160-218 and 743-854. Nearly half of unique spike-specific TCRs reportedly recognized epitopes outside regions mutated in the B.1.351 and B.1.1.7 variants. Participants were mostly white British, with more females than males. The authors suggested clonal diversity may have been underestimated. After two AZD1222 doses, both the breadth and the depth of spike-specific TCRs were significantly higher than at day 0 and than in MenACWY recipients. In the small 56-69-year group, the increase in depth fell short of significance, most likely because of low power. Conclusions about previously exposed vaccinees were limited because only six AZD1222 recipients were SARS-CoV-2 seropositive at baseline.

The CDR3 regions of human TCRbeta chains were subjected to immunosequencing. The paper's processing steps were these. TCRs in the repertoires were matched against a reference library of SARS-CoV-2-specific TCRs that had been generated with the MIRA antigen-specificity platform. Breadth was defined as the fraction of unique TCRs that were SARS-CoV-2-associated, and depth was defined as the fraction of total T cells that were SARS-CoV-2-associated. Each spike-specific TCR was assigned to its reactive spike region and to a CD4 or CD8 class using the MIRA data. Log10-transformed breadth and depth values were compared by one-way ANOVA with Sidak's multiple comparisons tests. This immuneACCESS table, as held by TCRdb, lists in-frame sequences with V and J called but not all clones. Of the missing ones, under half trace to an unresolved V gene in checked studies; the others have no known cause. That table gives V, J and clone size, and the DNA gave D and trimming. For this sample the table gives approximately 140,000 clones, of which roughly 90% were detected only once. The ten top clones hold under 1.5% of the sample.

This sample's time point label indicates: baseline before first vaccination. Vaccinee samples were obtained from the UK trials COV001 and COV002, which included a single-blind randomized controlled phase 2/3 trial of AZD1222 (ChAdOx1 nCoV-19) in healthy adults. For TCRbeta chain sequencing, PBMC samples were collected from trial participants at day 0 and at day 28 after the second dose. Looking up the germline V gene yields CDR1 SGHVS and CDR2 FQNEAQ. After removal of 2 bases from V and 3 bases from J, the junction retains 13 bases not matched to a gene. Including the terminal cysteine and phenylalanine, the CDR3 comprises 18 residues. Only the CDR3 region is kept as DNA, spanning 54 bases read in frame from base 1. The count of this clone is one. Its cognate antigen has yet to be identified. Qualities for individual bases were not recorded, and no much larger clone is one base off.

The starting material was peripheral blood, obtained on day 0 of AZD1222 vaccination. The source of this sequence is an adult in good health. The rearrangement joined TRBV7-8 to TRBJ1-1, and 9 junction bases match TRBD1. The nucleotides read TGTGCCAGCAGCTTAAGGGGGAGACAGGGGGTAAGAGACACTGAAGCTTTCTTT. Its product reads: CASSLRGRQGVRDTEAFF.